The 11 T cell receptor beta chains below were found in one sample sequenced in a study of T cells in Graves' hyperthyroidism and ophthalmopathy. The TCR beta CDR3 regions underwent amplification using RNA transcripts as the source. In the first-round RT-PCR of the TCR CDR3, the HTBI primer set was used. TCRdb called the multiplex PCR reads again in MiXCR, with one record for every CDR3 protein. The sample consists of hundreds of thousands of distinct CDR3 sequences, approximately 15% of them appearing once. Sequenced: blood. These receptors were collected from a woman younger than 30 with Graves' hyperthyroidism.

At least ten counts were recorded for this clonotype. The chain uses TRBV11-2 and TRBJ1-5, with D unresolved. Trimming shortened V by 1 base and J by 1 base, and 11 bases separated the two germline ends. Germline V lookup: CDR1 SGHAT, CDR2 FQNNGV. This CDR3 contains 16 residues. This chain's CDR3 is CASSLGRLGSNQPQHF. CDR3 sequence (DNA): TGTGCCAGCAGCTTAGGGAGGCTCGGGAGCAATCAGCCCCAGCATTTT.

The V gene is TRBV6-1, the J gene TRBJ2-1, with a possible D match to TRBD2 (6 bases). CDR1 and CDR2 (germline): MNHNS, SASEGT. The CDR3 sequence is 14 residues long. Between the trimmed V and J ends, which lost 7 bases and 9 bases, there was a span of 19 bases. CDR3 sequence: CASIRDSGRGEQFF. The CDR3 DNA is TGTGCCAGCATTCGGGACTCAGGACGTGGTGAGCAGTTCTTC.

This clonotype was seen ten or more times. The chain recombines TRBV12-3 or TRBV12-4 with TRBJ2-7, with TRBD1 identical over 7 bases. The CDR3 is 15 amino acids. V dropped 4 bases and J dropped 0; count of bases not matched to a gene: 6. The CDR3 is CASSYRGGISYEQYF. In nucleotides, the CDR3 is TGTGCCAGCAGTTACAGAGGGGGCATCTCCTACGAGCAGTACTTC.

This clonotype turned up a few times. The chain recombines TRBV7-2 with TRBJ1-3; TRBD1 might be the D (5 bases). CDR3 length equals 13 residues. V was clipped by 7 bases and J by 2 bases, with 9 bases between them. The V gene's germline CDR1 is SGHTA and CDR2 FQGNSA. The DNA of the CDR3 is TGTGCCAGCACCAGGGCGGCTGGAAACACCATATATTTT. The encoded protein is CASTRAAGNTIYF.

Comment on this clonotype: The junction and the germline gene differ at one end; a read error may be behind it. V gene TRBV5-1 combines with J gene TRBJ1-2, with TRBD1 as a possible D gene (6 bases). Germline V gene data show CDR1 as SGHRS and CDR2 as YFSETQ. CDR3 size: 14 residues. In nucleotides, the CDR3 is TGCGCCAGCAGCGGGGGGGCACGCGGGGGCGGCTACATCTTC. It encodes CASSGGARGGGYIF. Full variable domain (missing parts from reference TRBV5-1 and TRBJ1-2): KAGVTQTPRYLIKTRGQQVTLSCSPISGHRSVSWYQQTPGQGLQFLFEYFSETQRNKGNFPGRFSGRQFSNSRSEMNVSTLELGDSALYLCASSGGARGGGYIFGSGTRLTVV.

The chain couples TRBV6-1 to TRBJ2-3, with 10 bases fitting TRBD2. The germline gives CDR1 MNHNS, CDR2 SASEGT. V shed 4 bases and J 6 bases; nucleotides not matched to a gene: 10. The CDR3 has 16 residues. The CDR3 sequence: CASSATTSGPPDTQYF. In nucleotides, the CDR3 is TGTGCCAGCAGTGCCACGACTAGCGGGCCGCCTGATACGCAGTATTTT.

This clonotype was counted ten times or more. The genes are TRBV11-3 and TRBJ2-1, with 7 bases lining up with TRBD2. The germline V gene has CDR1 SGHNT and CDR2 YENEEA. With 4 bases clipped from V and 7 bases from J, the junction kept 13 bases outside the gene matches. The CDR3 covers 16 residues. The CDR3 DNA reads as TGTGCCAGCAGCTCCCTTGCGGGAGCATCCCCAAATGAGCAGTTCTTC. It is translated as CASSSLAGASPNEQFF.

Ten or more counts support this clonotype. This chain links TRBV18 with TRBJ2-5; no reliable D call. The V gene lost 6 bases and the J gene lost 3 bases, with 11 bases spanning the gap. CDR1 is KGHSH and CDR2 is LQKENI in the germline V gene. This CDR3 has 13 amino acids. As DNA, the CDR3 is TGTGCCAGCTCCTCCCGAATCGAAGAGACCCAGTACTTC. This sequence encodes CASSSRIEETQYF. Combining the CDR3 with reference TRBV18 and TRBJ2-5 gives the whole variable domain NAGVMQNPRHLVRRRGQEARLRCSPMKGHSHVYWYRQLPEEGLKFMVYLQKENIIDESGMPKERFSAEFPKEGPSILRIQQVVRGDSAAYFCASSSRIEETQYFGPGTRLLVL.

The chain combines TRBV9 with TRBJ1-5; D is uncertain. This CDR3 is built from 15 residues. Germline V lookup: CDR1 SGDLS, CDR2 YYNGEE. V was pared by 0 bases and J by 2 bases, with 9 bases between. The chain's CDR3 is CASSVGGSGNQPQHF. The CDR3 DNA sequence: TGTGCCAGCAGCGTAGGTGGGTCCGGCAATCAGCCCCAGCATTTT.

This clonotype was observed many times. The chain has TRBV20-1 and TRBJ1-2, with D possibly TRBD1 on 6 matching bases. CDR3 size: 13 residues. Germline CDR1 and CDR2: DFQATT and SNEGSKA (reference sequence). Trimming shortened V by 0 bases and J by 1 base, and 6 bases separated the two germline ends. The CDR3 loop reads CSARDRGNYGYTF. The CDR3 DNA reads TGCAGTGCTAGAGACAGGGGTAACTATGGCTACACCTTC.

There are many counts of this clonotype. The chain uses TRBV10-3 and TRBJ2-7; no definite D call. Looked up from germline, CDR1 is ENHRY and CDR2 is SYGVKD. V was trimmed by 10 bases and J by 0 bases, leaving 16 bases between them. This CDR3 contains 14 residues. The CDR3 protein is CATWARSSSYEQYF. DNA for the CDR3: TGTGCCACCTGGGCCAGATCCTCCTCCTACGAGCAGTACTTC.